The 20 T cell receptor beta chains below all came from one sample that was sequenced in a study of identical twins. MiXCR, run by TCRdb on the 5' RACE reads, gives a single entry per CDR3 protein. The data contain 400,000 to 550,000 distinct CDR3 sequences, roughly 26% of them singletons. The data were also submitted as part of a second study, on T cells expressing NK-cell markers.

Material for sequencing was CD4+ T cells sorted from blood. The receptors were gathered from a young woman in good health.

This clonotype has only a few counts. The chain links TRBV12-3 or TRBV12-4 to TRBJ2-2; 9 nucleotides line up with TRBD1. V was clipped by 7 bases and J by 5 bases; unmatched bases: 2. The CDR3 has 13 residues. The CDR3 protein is CASTGQGTGELFF. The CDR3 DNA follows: TGTGCCAGCACCGGACAGGGGACCGGGGAGCTGTTTTTT.

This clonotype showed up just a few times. CDR3 sequence reads: CSASARTPETQYF. In DNA, the CDR3 is TGCAGTGCTAGTGCCAGAACCCCAGAGACCCAGTACTTC. The gene calls are TRBV20-1 and TRBJ2-5; D is undetermined. The CDR3 covers 13 residues. CDR1 is DFQATT and CDR2 is SNEGSKA in the germline V gene (reference sequence). V was cut by 3 bases and J by 4 bases, with 12 bases left in between.

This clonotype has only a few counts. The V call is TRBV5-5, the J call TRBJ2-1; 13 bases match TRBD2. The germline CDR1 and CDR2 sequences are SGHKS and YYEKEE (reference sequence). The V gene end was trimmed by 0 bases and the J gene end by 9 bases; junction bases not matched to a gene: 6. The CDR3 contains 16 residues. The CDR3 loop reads CASSLAAGTSGAEQFF. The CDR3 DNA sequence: TGTGCCAGCAGCTTGGCCGCCGGGACTAGCGGGGCTGAGCAGTTCTTC.

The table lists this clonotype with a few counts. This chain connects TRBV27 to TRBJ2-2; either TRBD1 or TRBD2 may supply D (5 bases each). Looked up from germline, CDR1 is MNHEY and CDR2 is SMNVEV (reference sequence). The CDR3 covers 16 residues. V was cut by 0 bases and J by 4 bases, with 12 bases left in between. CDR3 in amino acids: CASSLSSGAGTGELFF. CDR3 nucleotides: TGTGCCAGCAGTTTATCCTCTGGGGCGGGCACCGGGGAGCTGTTTTTT.

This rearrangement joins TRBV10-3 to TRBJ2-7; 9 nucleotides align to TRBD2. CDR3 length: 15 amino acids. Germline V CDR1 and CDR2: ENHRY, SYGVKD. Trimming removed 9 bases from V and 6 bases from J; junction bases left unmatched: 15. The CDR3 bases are TGTGCCATAAGGACCAATAGCGGGAGTATCTCCGAGCAGTACTTC. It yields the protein CAIRTNSGSISEQYF.

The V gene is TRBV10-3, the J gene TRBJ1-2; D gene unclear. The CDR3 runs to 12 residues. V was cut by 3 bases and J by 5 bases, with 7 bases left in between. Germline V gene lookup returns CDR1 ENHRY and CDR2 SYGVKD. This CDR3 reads CAISENSYGYTF. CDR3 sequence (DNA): TGTGCCATCAGTGAAAATAGTTATGGCTACACCTTC.

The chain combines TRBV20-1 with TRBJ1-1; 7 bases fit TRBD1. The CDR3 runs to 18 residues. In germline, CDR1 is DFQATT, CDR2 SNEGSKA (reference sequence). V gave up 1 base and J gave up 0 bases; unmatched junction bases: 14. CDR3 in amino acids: CSARGGFEGAIMNTEAFF. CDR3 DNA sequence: TGCAGTGCTAGAGGGGGCTTCGAGGGGGCTATCATGAACACTGAAGCTTTCTTT.

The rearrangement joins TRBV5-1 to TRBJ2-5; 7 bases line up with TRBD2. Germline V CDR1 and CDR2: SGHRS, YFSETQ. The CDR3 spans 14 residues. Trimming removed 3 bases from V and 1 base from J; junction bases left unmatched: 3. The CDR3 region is CASSSTSSQETQYF. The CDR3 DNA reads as TGCGCCAGCAGCTCGACTAGCAGCCAAGAGACCCAGTACTTC.

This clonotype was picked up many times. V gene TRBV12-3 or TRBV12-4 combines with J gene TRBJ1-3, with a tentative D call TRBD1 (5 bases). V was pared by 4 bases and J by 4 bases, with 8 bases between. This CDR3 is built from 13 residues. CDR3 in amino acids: CASSSGFGNTIYF. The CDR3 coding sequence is TGTGCCAGCAGTTCAGGGTTCGGAAACACCATATATTTT.

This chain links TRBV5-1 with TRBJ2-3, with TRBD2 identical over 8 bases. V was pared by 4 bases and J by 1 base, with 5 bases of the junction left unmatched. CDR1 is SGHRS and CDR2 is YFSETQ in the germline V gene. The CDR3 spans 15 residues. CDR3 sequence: CASSTGAGGTDTQYF. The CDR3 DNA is TGCGCCAGCAGCACAGGAGCGGGGGGCACAGATACGCAGTATTTT.

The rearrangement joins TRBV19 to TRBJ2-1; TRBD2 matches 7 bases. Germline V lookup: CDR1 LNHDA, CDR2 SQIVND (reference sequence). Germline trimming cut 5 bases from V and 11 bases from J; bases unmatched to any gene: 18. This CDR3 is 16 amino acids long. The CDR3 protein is CASSPRGGTVPQQQFF. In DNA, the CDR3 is TGTGCCAGTAGTCCTCGGGGAGGGACGGTCCCCCAGCAGCAGTTCTTC. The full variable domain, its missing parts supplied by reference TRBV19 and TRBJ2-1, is DGGITQSPKYLFRKEGQNVTLSCEQNLNHDAMYWYRQDPGQGLRLIYYSQIVNDFQKGDIAEGYSVSREKKESFPLTVTSAQKNPTAFYLCASSPRGGTVPQQQFFGPGTRLTVL.

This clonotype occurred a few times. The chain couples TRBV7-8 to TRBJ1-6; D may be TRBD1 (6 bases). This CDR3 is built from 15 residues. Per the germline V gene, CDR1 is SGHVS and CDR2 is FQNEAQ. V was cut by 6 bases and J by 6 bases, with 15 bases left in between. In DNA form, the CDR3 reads TGTGCCAGCAGTCGAACACAGGGCGGTAATTCACCCCTCCACTTT. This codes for CASSRTQGGNSPLHF.

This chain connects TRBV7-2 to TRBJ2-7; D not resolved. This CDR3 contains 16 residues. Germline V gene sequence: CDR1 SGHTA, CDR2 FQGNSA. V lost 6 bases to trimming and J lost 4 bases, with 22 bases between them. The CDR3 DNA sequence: TGTGCCAGCAGTTCCCTGTTAGGAGCCGATCGGTACGAGCAGTACTTC. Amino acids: CASSSLLGADRYEQYF.

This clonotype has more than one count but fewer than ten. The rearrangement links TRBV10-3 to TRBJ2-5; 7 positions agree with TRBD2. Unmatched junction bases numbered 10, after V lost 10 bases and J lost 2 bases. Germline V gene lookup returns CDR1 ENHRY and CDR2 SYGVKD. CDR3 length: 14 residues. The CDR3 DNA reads TGTGCCACCAGATTAGGCGGGGGACAAGAGACCCAGTACTTC. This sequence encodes CATRLGGGQETQYF.

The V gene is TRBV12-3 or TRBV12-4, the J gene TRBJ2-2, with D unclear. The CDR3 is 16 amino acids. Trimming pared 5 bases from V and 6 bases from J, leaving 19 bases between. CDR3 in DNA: TGTGCCAGCAGTCCTAGAGGCATGTGGGCGCCCGGGGAGCTGTTTTTT. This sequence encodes CASSPRGMWAPGELFF.

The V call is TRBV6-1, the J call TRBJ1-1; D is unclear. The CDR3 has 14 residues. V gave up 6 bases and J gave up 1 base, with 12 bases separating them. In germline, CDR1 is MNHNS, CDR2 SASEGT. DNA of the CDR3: TGTGCCAGCAGGGAGGTGAGCCGGAACACTGAAGCTTTCTTT. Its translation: CASREVSRNTEAFF.

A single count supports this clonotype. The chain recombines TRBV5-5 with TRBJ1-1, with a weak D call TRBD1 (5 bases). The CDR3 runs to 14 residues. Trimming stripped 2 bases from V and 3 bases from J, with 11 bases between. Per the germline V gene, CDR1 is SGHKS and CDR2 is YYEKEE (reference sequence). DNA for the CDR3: TGTGCCAGCAGCTTTGACAGTGAGCACACTGAAGCTTTCTTT. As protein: CASSFDSEHTEAFF. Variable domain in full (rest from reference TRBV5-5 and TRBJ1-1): DAGVTQSPTHLIKTRGQQVTLRCSPISGHKSVSWYQQVLGQGPQFIFQYYEKEERGRGNFPDRFSARQFPNYSSELNVNALLLGDSALYLCASSFDSEHTEAFFGQGTRLTVV.

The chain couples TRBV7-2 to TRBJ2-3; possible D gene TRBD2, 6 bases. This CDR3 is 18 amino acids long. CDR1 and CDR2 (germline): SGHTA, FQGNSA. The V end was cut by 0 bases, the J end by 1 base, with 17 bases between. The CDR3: CASSLAAGLRVGTDTQYF. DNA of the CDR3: TGTGCCAGCAGCTTAGCGGCGGGACTCAGAGTCGGCACAGATACGCAGTATTTT.

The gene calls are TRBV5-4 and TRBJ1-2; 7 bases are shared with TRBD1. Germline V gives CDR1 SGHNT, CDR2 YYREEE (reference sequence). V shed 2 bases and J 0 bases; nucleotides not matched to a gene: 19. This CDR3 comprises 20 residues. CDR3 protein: CASSLLGGEGFPKTNYGYTF. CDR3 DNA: TGTGCCAGCAGCTTATTAGGGGGCGAAGGCTTCCCTAAAACTAACTATGGCTACACCTTC. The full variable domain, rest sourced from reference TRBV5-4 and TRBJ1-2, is ETGVTQSPTHLIKTRGQQVTLRCSSQSGHNTVSWYQQALGQGPQFIFQYYREEENGRGNFPPRFSGLQFPNYSSELNVNALELDDSALYLCASSLLGGEGFPKTNYGYTFGSGTRLTVV.

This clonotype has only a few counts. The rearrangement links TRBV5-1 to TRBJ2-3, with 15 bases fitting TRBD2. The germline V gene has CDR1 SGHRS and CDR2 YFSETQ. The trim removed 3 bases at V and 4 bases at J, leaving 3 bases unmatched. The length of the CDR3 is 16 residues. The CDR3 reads CASSWGLAGGPDTQYF. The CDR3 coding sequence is TGCGCCAGCAGCTGGGGACTAGCGGGAGGCCCAGATACGCAGTATTTT.